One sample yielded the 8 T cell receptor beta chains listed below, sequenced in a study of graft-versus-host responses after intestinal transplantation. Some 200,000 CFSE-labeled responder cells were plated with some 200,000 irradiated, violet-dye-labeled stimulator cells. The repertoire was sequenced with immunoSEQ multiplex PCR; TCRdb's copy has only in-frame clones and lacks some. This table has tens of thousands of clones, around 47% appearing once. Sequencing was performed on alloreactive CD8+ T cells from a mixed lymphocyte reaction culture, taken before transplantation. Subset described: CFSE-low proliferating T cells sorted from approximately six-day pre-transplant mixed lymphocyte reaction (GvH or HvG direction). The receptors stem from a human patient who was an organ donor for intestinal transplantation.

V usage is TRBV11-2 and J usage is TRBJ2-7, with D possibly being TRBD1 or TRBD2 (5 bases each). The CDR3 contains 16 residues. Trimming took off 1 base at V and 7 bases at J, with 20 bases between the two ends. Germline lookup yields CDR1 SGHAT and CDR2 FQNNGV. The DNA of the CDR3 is TGTGCCAGCAGCTTAGGAAGCCAGGGACCTCCCGGGGAGCAGTACTTC. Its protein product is CASSLGSQGPPGEQYF.

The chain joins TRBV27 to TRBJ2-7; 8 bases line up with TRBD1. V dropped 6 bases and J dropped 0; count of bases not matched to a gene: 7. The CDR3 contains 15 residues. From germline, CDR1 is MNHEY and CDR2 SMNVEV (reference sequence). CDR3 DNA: TGTGCCAGCAGCCAGGGGGCGGCCCTCTCCTACGAGCAGTACTTC. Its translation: CASSQGAALSYEQYF.

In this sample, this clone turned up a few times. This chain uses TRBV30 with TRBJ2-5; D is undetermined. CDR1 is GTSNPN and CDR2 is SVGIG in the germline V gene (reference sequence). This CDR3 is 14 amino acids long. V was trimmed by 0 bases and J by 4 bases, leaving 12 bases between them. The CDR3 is CAWSVWGIGETQYF. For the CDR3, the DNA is TGTGCCTGGAGTGTATGGGGAATCGGAGAGACCCAGTACTTC.

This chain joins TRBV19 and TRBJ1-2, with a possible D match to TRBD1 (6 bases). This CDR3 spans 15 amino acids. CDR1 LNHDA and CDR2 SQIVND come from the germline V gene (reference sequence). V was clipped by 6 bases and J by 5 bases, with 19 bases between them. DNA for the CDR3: TGTGCCAGTAGCGTTCCAGGGGACGGTGGGTATGGCTACACCTTC. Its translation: CASSVPGDGGYGYTF.

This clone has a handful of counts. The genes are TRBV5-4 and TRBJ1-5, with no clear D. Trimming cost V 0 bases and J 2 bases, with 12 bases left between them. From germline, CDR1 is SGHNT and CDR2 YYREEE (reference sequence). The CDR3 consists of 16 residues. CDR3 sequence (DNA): TGTGCCAGCAGCTTGGTCGGCCAGATGGGCAATCAGCCCCAGCATTTT. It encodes CASSLVGQMGNQPQHF.

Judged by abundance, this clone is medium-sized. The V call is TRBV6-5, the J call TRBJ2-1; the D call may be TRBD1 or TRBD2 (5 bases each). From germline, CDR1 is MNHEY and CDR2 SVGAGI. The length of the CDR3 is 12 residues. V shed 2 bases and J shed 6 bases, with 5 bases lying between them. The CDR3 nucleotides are TGTGCCAGCAGTTACGGGGGCAATGAGCAGTTCTTC. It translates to CASSYGGNEQFF.

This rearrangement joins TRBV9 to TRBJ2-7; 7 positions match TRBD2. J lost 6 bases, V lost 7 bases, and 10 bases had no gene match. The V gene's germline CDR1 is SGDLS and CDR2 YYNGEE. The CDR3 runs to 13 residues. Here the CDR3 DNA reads TGTGCCAGCCCCCAGCGGGACGGGTGCGAGCAGTACTTC. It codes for CASPQRDGCEQYF.

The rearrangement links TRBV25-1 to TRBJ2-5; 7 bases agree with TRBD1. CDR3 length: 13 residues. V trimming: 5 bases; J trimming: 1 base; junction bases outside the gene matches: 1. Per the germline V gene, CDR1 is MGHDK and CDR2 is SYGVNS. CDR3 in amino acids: CASSSGGQETQYF. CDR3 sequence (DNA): TGTGCCAGCAGTTCAGGGGGCCAAGAGACCCAGTACTTC. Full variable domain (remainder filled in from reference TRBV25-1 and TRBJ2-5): EADIYQTPRYLVIGTGKKITLECSQTMGHDKMYWYQQDPGMELHLIHYSYGVNSTEKGDLSSESTVSRIRTEHFPLTLESARPSHTSQYLCASSSGGQETQYFGPGTRLLVL.